This entry lists 6 T cell receptor beta chains sequenced from one sample in a study of human T cells and chemical hapten exposure. Stated time point: pre-sensitization, week 0. Treatment given: therapeutic diphenylcyclopropenone sensitization with weekly scalp DPC. TCRdb reanalysed the RACE reads using MiXCR and keeps one entry per CDR3 protein. This repertoire shows some 74,000 distinct CDR3 sequences, about 15% found once; its top ten account for about 4.6%. The sample in question was whole blood, obtained in connection with sensitization to the hapten diphenylcyclopropenone (DPC). These receptors came from a woman between 50 and 59 years old with alopecia areata. Some clones in this sample may be carry-over from other donors' samples.

This clonotype was counted at least ten times. This chain connects TRBV20-1 to TRBJ2-5; TRBD1 agrees at 9 bases. This CDR3 region has 14 residues. V shed 5 bases and J 4 bases; nucleotides not matched to a gene: 8. Germline V gene data show CDR1 as DFQATT and CDR2 as SNEGSKA (reference sequence). The CDR3 DNA reads as TGCAGTGCTGAAAACAGGGGGCGAGGAGAGACCCAGTACTTC. Protein sequence: CSAENRGRGETQYF.

The rearrangement uses TRBV19 and TRBJ2-5; possibly TRBD1 for D (7 bases). The CDR3 contains 13 residues. Germline CDR1 LNHDA, CDR2 SQIVND (reference sequence). V gave up 8 bases and J gave up 1 base, with 11 bases separating them. The CDR3 reads CASAGQSQETQYF. The CDR3 bases are TGTGCCAGTGCGGGACAGTCCCAAGAGACCCAGTACTTC.

The CDR3 coding sequence is TGTGCCAGCAGCCAACTTTCAGCGGGAGGATCGCAGTTCTTC. Its protein product is CASSQLSAGGSQFF. V and J are TRBV3-1 and TRBJ2-1; 9 bases map to TRBD2. The V gene end was trimmed by 2 bases and the J gene end by 12 bases; junction bases not matched to a gene: 8. Germline V gene data show CDR1 as LGHDT and CDR2 as YNNKEL (reference sequence). This CDR3 is 14 amino acids long.

V and J are TRBV9 and TRBJ2-1; D may be TRBD2 (5 bases). The length of the CDR3 is 15 residues. The germline CDR1 and CDR2 sequences are SGDLS and YYNGEE. The V and J ends lost 4 bases and 3 bases respectively, with 14 bases between them. The CDR3 DNA reads TGTGCCAGCAGCCCCGGACGGGGTAGCTACAATGAGCAGTTCTTC. Translating gives CASSPGRGSYNEQFF.

The chain couples TRBV7-9 to TRBJ2-2; D ambiguous. Trimming took 0 bases from V and 6 from J, leaving 11 bases between them. Per germline, CDR1 SEHNR and CDR2 FQNEAQ (reference sequence). There are 15 residues in the CDR3. The CDR3 spells CASSLAKRGSGELFF. DNA of the CDR3: TGTGCCAGCAGCTTAGCTAAACGAGGCTCCGGGGAGCTGTTTTTT.

This clonotype has a handful of counts. The chain combines TRBV12-3 or TRBV12-4 with TRBJ2-7; 9 bases map to TRBD2. CDR3 length: 14 amino acids. V was clipped by 6 bases and J by 6 bases; unmatched bases: 9. The CDR3 region is CASSDSGSRSEQYF. For the CDR3, the DNA is TGTGCCAGCAGCGATAGCGGGAGTCGGTCCGAGCAGTACTTC.